This T cell receptor beta chain was profiled in a study of blood T cell repertoires in COVID-19. Study-level information: Italy, Spain and the United States were the sources of the convalescent and acute COVID-19 samples.

TCRdb's copy holds only in-frame clones and misses some; the assay was immunoSEQ multiplex PCR. The repertoire holds about 440,000 clones, 80% to 95% seen once, with about 0.63% in the top ten. This CDR3 spans 15 amino acids. The germline V gene encodes CDR1 SEHNR and CDR2 FQNEAQ (reference sequence). Trimming cost V 1 base and J 7 bases, with 14 bases left between them. The specimen sequenced was PBMCs or T cells enriched from blood (not recorded which). V and J are TRBV7-9 and TRBJ1-5, with D perhaps TRBD1 (6 bases). The receptor was isolated from a young man who had recovered from COVID-19. The CDR3, as DNA: TGTGCCAGCAGCTTAGGGGACAAGGGATTACAGCCCCAGCATTTT. Translation: CASSLGDKGLQPQHF.